These 20 T cell receptor beta chains originate from one sample sequenced in a study of T cell changes during pregnancy in multiple sclerosis. Clones were sequenced by immunoSEQ multiplex PCR, and TCRdb holds only the in-frame ones, with some missing. The table lists about 89,000 clones, 94% of them singletons, with about 0.8% in the top ten. The sample was peripheral blood, taken in the third trimester of pregnancy. These receptors came from a female donor with multiple sclerosis, enrolled in a pregnancy study.

The chain recombines TRBV19 with TRBJ2-3; TRBD2 aligns across 7 bases. The germline gives CDR1 LNHDA, CDR2 SQIVND (reference sequence). The CDR3 has 14 residues. V shed 10 bases, J shed 1 base, and the junction held 8 bases outside the gene matches. The CDR3 sequence: CATRDYPRTDTQYF. CDR3 in DNA: TGTGCCACCCGGGACTACCCCCGCACAGATACGCAGTATTTT.

The rearrangement uses TRBV19 and TRBJ2-5; 8 nucleotides match TRBD2. The V gene's germline CDR1 is LNHDA and CDR2 SQIVND (reference sequence). CDR3 size: 15 residues. The V and J ends lost 4 bases and 5 bases, in that order; junction bases with no gene match: 9. The CDR3 is CASSTGGGRSETQYF. Here the CDR3 DNA reads TGTGCCAGTAGTACCGGGGGGGGGCGCAGCGAGACCCAGTACTTC.

About this clone: Other DNA sequences in this sample translate to the same CDR3. The chain carries TRBV7-2 and TRBJ2-7, with TRBD2 identical over 7 bases. Germline CDR1 SGHTA, CDR2 FQGNSA. This CDR3 region has 12 residues. J gave up 4 bases and V 5 bases, and 2 bases lay outside the gene matches. For the CDR3, the DNA is TGTGCCAGCAGCCCCGGGGGGTACGAGCAGTACTTC. Translation: CASSPGGYEQYF.

The chain is built from TRBV27 and TRBJ1-1, with D tentatively TRBD1 (5 bases). Germline V gene sequence: CDR1 MNHEY, CDR2 SMNVEV (reference sequence). V gave up 0 bases and J gave up 3 bases, with 11 bases separating them. The length of the CDR3 is 15 residues. DNA of the CDR3: TGTGCCAGCAGTTTATCGCGGGGACGGGACACTGAAGCTTTCTTT. This encodes CASSLSRGRDTEAFF.

The DNA of the CDR3 is TGTGCCAGCTCACCAGGGACTAGCGGCACAGATACGCAGTATTTT. Protein product: CASSPGTSGTDTQYF. The chain combines TRBV18 with TRBJ2-3; 10 nucleotides align to TRBD2. The CDR3 spans 15 residues. Trimming removed 2 bases from V and 1 base from J; junction bases left unmatched: 0. Germline V lookup: CDR1 KGHSH, CDR2 LQKENI. Full variable domain (outside the CDR3, taken from reference TRBV18 and TRBJ2-3): NAGVMQNPRHLVRRRGQEARLRCSPMKGHSHVYWYRQLPEEGLKFMVYLQKENIIDESGMPKERFSAEFPKEGPSILRIQQVVRGDSAAYFCASSPGTSGTDTQYFGPGTRLTVL.

The rearrangement uses TRBV15 and TRBJ1-3; TRBD1 matches at 8 bases. CDR1 and CDR2 (germline): LNHNV, YYDKDF (reference sequence). The CDR3 consists of 16 residues. Trimming cost V 5 bases and J 3 bases; bases outside gene matches: 9. The CDR3 coding sequence is TGTGCCACCAGCGTCGACAGGGGTTTATTTGGAAACACCATATATTTT. The encoded protein is CATSVDRGLFGNTIYF.

This chain uses TRBV6-5 with TRBJ1-2; possibly TRBD1 for D (6 bases). The germline V gene has CDR1 MNHEY and CDR2 SVGAGI. The CDR3 contains 13 residues. Deletions cut 0 bases from V and 6 bases from J, with 8 bases between. CDR3 coding DNA: TGTGCCAGCAGTTACTCACGGACAGATGGCTACACCTTC. This codes for CASSYSRTDGYTF.

The chain employs TRBV11-2 and TRBJ2-1; a possible D gene is TRBD2 (6 bases). Trimming removed 0 bases from V and 4 bases from J, with 10 bases in between. Germline V gene data show CDR1 as SGHAT and CDR2 as FQNNGV. This CDR3 has 15 amino acids. The CDR3 DNA is TGTGCCAGCAGCTTAGATCTGGCGGGGTACAATGAGCAGTTCTTC. It yields the protein CASSLDLAGYNEQFF.

The chain employs TRBV7-9 and TRBJ1-1, with TRBD1 as a possible D gene (5 bases). The germline V and J ends were trimmed by 5 bases and 3 bases, with 13 bases remaining between them. Germline lookup yields CDR1 SEHNR and CDR2 FQNEAQ (reference sequence). This CDR3 comprises 14 residues. The CDR3 region has the DNA TGTGCCAGCAGCGTGGCCGGGACTTACACTGAAGCTTTCTTT. Its translation: CASSVAGTYTEAFF. Full variable domain (remainder filled in from reference TRBV7-9 and TRBJ1-1): DTGVSQNPRHKITKRGQNVTFRCDPISEHNRLYWYRQTLGQGPEFLTYFQNEAQLEKSRLLSDRFSAERPKGSFSTLEIQRTEQGDSAMYLCASSVAGTYTEAFFGQGTRLTVV.

The chain is built from TRBV27 and TRBJ1-1; TRBD1 aligns across 7 bases. The trim removed 0 bases at V and 8 bases at J, leaving 0 bases unmatched. Germline V gene sequence: CDR1 MNHEY, CDR2 SMNVEV (reference sequence). This CDR3 contains 12 residues. Here the CDR3 DNA reads TGTGCCAGCAGTTTATCGGGACAGGAAGCTTTCTTT. Protein sequence: CASSLSGQEAFF.

The chain combines TRBV4-1 with TRBJ2-7; D possibly corresponds to TRBD2 (7 bases). The V end was cut by 0 bases, the J end by 3 bases, with 15 bases between. Per the germline V gene, CDR1 is MGHRA and CDR2 is YSYEKL. The CDR3 totals 16 residues. This chain's CDR3 is CASSQDKGGLGYEQYF. The CDR3 DNA reads TGCGCCAGCAGCCAAGATAAGGGGGGGCTAGGCTACGAGCAGTACTTC.

The rearrangement uses TRBV9 and TRBJ2-1; the match to TRBD2 covers 9 bases. This CDR3 has 16 residues. Germline assignment: CDR1 SGDLS and CDR2 YYNGEE. J was trimmed by 1 base and V by 0 bases; bases with no gene match: 2. The chain's CDR3 is CASSVGLAGSYNEQFF. CDR3 bases: TGTGCCAGCAGCGTAGGTCTAGCGGGATCCTACAATGAGCAGTTCTTC.

This clone was detected only a few times. The chain recombines TRBV2 with TRBJ2-3, with TRBD1 matching 10 bases. Per germline, CDR1 SNHLY and CDR2 FYNNEI. V shed 3 bases and J 10 bases; nucleotides not matched to a gene: 7. This CDR3 is 14 amino acids long. DNA for the CDR3: TGTGCCAGCAGTGACGGGACAGGGGTTCGGGCGCAGTATTTT. As protein: CASSDGTGVRAQYF.

This clone showed up just a few times. Written as DNA, the CDR3 is TGTGCCAGCAGTGAGGGACAGGGGGCTCCAGATACGCAGTATTTT. This translates into CASSEGQGAPDTQYF. The chain uses TRBV6-1 and TRBJ2-3, with TRBD1 matching 12 bases. The V segment lost 3 bases and the J segment 4 bases; nucleotides outside the gene matches: 2. Germline loops: CDR1 MNHNS, CDR2 SASEGT. CDR3 size: 15 residues.

This chain joins TRBV7-8 and TRBJ2-6; D might be TRBD1 (6 bases). The germline V and J ends were trimmed by 4 bases and 4 bases, with 23 bases remaining between them. CDR3 length: 19 amino acids. CDR1 and CDR2 (germline): SGHVS, FQNEAQ. CDR3 nucleotides: TGTGCCAGCAGCTCGAACCGGGACATAGCGTCTCTCGGGGCCAACGTCCTGACTTTC. Its protein product is CASSSNRDIASLGANVLTF.

V gene TRBV14 combines with J gene TRBJ1-1; weak D call: TRBD1 (5 bases). CDR3 size: 14 residues. Germline values: CDR1 SGHDN, CDR2 FVKESK. V was pared by 4 bases and J by 0 bases, with 9 bases between. This chain's CDR3 is CASSRGVMNTEAFF. The CDR3 DNA reads TGTGCCAGCAGCCGGGGGGTAATGAACACTGAAGCTTTCTTT.

In this sample, this clone turned up a few times. Additional DNA sequences in this sample encode the identical CDR3. This rearrangement joins TRBV11-2 to TRBJ1-2; D is undetermined. The V end was cut by 6 bases, the J end by 2 bases, with 7 bases between. This CDR3 has 12 residues. CDR1 and CDR2 from the germline V gene are SGHAT and FQNNGV. CDR3 sequence: CASSSGNYGYTF. For the CDR3, the DNA is TGTGCCAGCAGTTCGGGGAACTATGGCTACACCTTC.

This clone was counted ten times or more. This chain uses TRBV30 with TRBJ1-1; 7 bases agree with TRBD1. This CDR3 has 13 amino acids. Trimming took 3 bases from V and 5 from J; bases not matched to a gene: 6. The germline V gene has CDR1 GTSNPN and CDR2 SVGIG (reference sequence). For the CDR3, the DNA is TGTGCCTGGAGGGAGGGGGCCGGGACTGAAGCTTTCTTT. Translation: CAWREGAGTEAFF. Filled out from reference TRBV30 and TRBJ1-1, the complete variable domain reads SQTIHQWPATLVQPVGSPLSLECTVEGTSNPNLYWYRQAAGRGLQLLFYSVGIGQISSEVPQNLSASRPQDRQFILSSKKLLLSDSGFYLCAWREGAGTEAFFGQGTRLTVV.

The rearrangement links TRBV6-6 to TRBJ2-2; 9 positions match TRBD1. Germline assignment: CDR1 MNHNY and CDR2 SVGAGI (reference sequence). Unmatched junction bases numbered 1, after V lost 5 bases and J lost 3 bases. This CDR3 is built from 14 residues. The CDR3 sequence: CASSDRGDTGELFF. The CDR3 region has the DNA TGTGCCAGCAGTGACAGGGGGGACACCGGGGAGCTGTTTTTT.

This chain connects TRBV2 to TRBJ2-7, with D tentatively TRBD2 (6 bases). Germline assignment: CDR1 SNHLY and CDR2 FYNNEI. The CDR3 consists of 14 residues. Trimming left V 4 bases short and J 4 bases short, with 14 bases between. CDR3 amino acids: CASSAPGARYEQYF. DNA for the CDR3: TGTGCCAGCAGTGCTCCGGGAGCCCGTTACGAGCAGTACTTC.